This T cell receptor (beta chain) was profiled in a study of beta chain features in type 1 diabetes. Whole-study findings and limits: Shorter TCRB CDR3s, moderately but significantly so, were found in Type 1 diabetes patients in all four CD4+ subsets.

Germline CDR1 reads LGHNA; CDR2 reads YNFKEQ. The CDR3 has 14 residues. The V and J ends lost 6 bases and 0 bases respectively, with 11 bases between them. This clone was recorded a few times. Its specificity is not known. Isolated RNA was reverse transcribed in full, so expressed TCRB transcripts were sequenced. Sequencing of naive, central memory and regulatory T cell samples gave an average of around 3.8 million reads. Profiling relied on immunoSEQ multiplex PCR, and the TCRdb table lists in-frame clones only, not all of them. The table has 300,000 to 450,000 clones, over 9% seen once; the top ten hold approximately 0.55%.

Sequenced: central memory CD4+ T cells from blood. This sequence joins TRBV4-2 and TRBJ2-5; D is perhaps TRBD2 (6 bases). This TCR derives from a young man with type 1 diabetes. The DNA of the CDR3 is TGTGCCAGCAGTGAACAGCGGGACCAAGAGACCCAGTACTTC. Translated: CASSEQRDQETQYF.